This TCR beta chain stems from a study of long-term antiretroviral therapy in people with HIV. Points from the study as a whole: HIV repertoires spanned narrower CDR3 length ranges than controls. Repertoire dominance by clones expanded before ART was seen at all time points.

This clone turned up a few times. Its antigen is as yet unknown. Per donor, at least one pre-ART and at least two post-ART PBMC samples were obtained. At the survey level, the v3.0 immunoSEQ assay was run. The table came from immunoSEQ multiplex PCR; TCRdb's copy has only in-frame clones and leaves some out. The sample lists tens of thousands of clones, 65% to 85% seen once, with about 3.5% in the top ten. The CDR3 length is 16 residues. Germline V gene sequence: CDR1 SGHNT, CDR2 YYREEE (reference sequence). V shed 4 bases, J shed 6 bases, and the junction held 11 bases outside the gene matches. Source: unsorted PBMCs, taken 3 years after starting antiretroviral therapy. This receptor was taken from a man aged 45 to 65 with HIV. This chain uses TRBV5-4 with TRBJ2-3; TRBD2 aligns across 10 bases. CDR3 protein: CASSPGRTSGVDTQYF. The CDR3 nucleotides are TGTGCCAGCAGCCCCGGGAGGACTAGCGGTGTGGATACGCAGTATTTT.